Listed here are 19 T cell receptor beta chains from one sample, sequenced in a study of blood T cell repertoires in COVID-19. Only in-frame clones appear in the TCRdb table, and some are missing; sequencing was by immunoSEQ multiplex PCR. Here the sample spans about 350,000 clones, roughly 89% being singletons. The specimen was peripheral blood. The receptors were sampled from a woman aged 55-70 years with COVID-19, enrolled during active disease.

The chain has TRBV12-3 or TRBV12-4 and TRBJ1-2; a possible D gene is TRBD1 (6 bases). The CDR3 contains 13 residues. The germline V and J ends were trimmed by 1 base and 8 bases, with 11 bases remaining between them. This chain's CDR3 is CASSLDRVIGYTF. In nucleotides, the CDR3 is TGTGCCAGCAGTTTAGACAGGGTAATAGGCTACACCTTC.

The chain carries TRBV5-1 and TRBJ1-1; the D is unclear. Germline V gene data show CDR1 as SGHRS and CDR2 as YFSETQ. The ends were cut back, 6 bases at V and 1 base at J, with 19 bases in the middle. The CDR3 extends over 16 amino acids. CDR3 in DNA: TGCGCCAGCACCATGACGGGGATAGCGGCGAACACTGAAGCTTTCTTT. Protein sequence: CASTMTGIAANTEAFF.

The gene calls are TRBV27 and TRBJ1-5; TRBD1 is a possible D gene (5 bases). Per germline, CDR1 MNHEY and CDR2 SMNVEV (reference sequence). V lost 3 bases, J lost 7 bases, and 13 bases lay in between. The CDR3 totals 14 residues. The CDR3 nucleotides are TGTGCCAGCAGTTTGTCGGGGGTTGGACAGCCCCAGCATTTT. Protein product: CASSLSGVGQPQHF.

The J gene is TRBJ2-3, the V gene TRBV24-1; 9 bases agree with TRBD1. Germline V gene data show CDR1 as KGHDR and CDR2 as SFDVKD. Trimming cost V 8 bases and J 5 bases; bases outside gene matches: 7. This CDR3 spans 14 amino acids. In DNA form, the CDR3 reads TGTGCCACCATGGGACAGGGTGAGGGAGATACGCAGTATTTT. It yields the protein CATMGQGEGDTQYF.

The chain links TRBV19 to TRBJ2-1; D perhaps matches TRBD2 (7 bases). Trimming stripped 6 bases from V and 6 bases from J, with 18 bases between. Per germline, CDR1 LNHDA and CDR2 SQIVND (reference sequence). This CDR3 contains 15 residues. In DNA, the CDR3 is TGTGCCAGTAGGTCTAGGAGGGGGGGTGGCAATGAGCAGTTCTTC. Amino acids: CASRSRRGGGNEQFF.

This clone appeared once. This CDR3 is also generated by other DNA sequences in the sample. J is TRBJ2-3 and V is TRBV5-1; D might be TRBD1 (6 bases). The V end was cut by 2 bases, the J end by 4 bases, with 8 bases between. CDR1 is SGHRS, CDR2 YFSETQ, per germline. The CDR3 sequence is 13 residues long. The CDR3 DNA follows: TGCGCCAGCAGCTTAGAGGGGGCAGATACGCAGTATTTT. This sequence encodes CASSLEGADTQYF.

In this sample, this clone turned up once. The chain combines TRBV28 with TRBJ1-6; D unresolved. Germline V gene lookup returns CDR1 MDHEN and CDR2 SYDVKM. V was pared by 2 bases and J by 9 bases, with 5 bases between. The CDR3 spans 12 residues. The CDR3 spells CASSLSPSPLHF. The CDR3 nucleotides read TGTGCCAGCAGTTTAAGCCCTTCACCCCTCCACTTT. The whole variable domain, filled in from reference TRBV28 and TRBJ1-6, reads DVKVTQSSRYLVKRTGEKVFLECVQDMDHENMFWYRQDPGLGLRLIYFSYDVKMKEKGDIPEGYSVSREKKERFSLILESASTNQTSMYLCASSLSPSPLHFGNGTRLTVT.

This clone showed up just once. This sequence joins TRBV5-1 and TRBJ2-1; D is perhaps TRBD1 (5 bases). The CDR3 sequence is 15 residues long. V gave up 0 bases and J gave up 6 bases, with 13 bases separating them. The germline gives CDR1 SGHRS, CDR2 YFSETQ. CDR3 loop: CASSLGTLRGNEQFF. The CDR3 DNA reads as TGCGCCAGCAGCTTGGGGACATTACGTGGCAATGAGCAGTTCTTC.

On this clone: Other DNA variants within this sample encode the same CDR3. V gene TRBV11-2 combines with J gene TRBJ2-5; TRBD1 aligns across 9 bases. The J segment lost 4 bases and the V segment lost 4 bases, leaving 1 base of the junction unmatched. CDR1 SGHAT and CDR2 FQNNGV come from the germline V gene. This CDR3 contains 13 residues. The CDR3: CASSSDRGETQYF. The CDR3 region has the DNA TGTGCCAGCAGCTCGGACAGGGGAGAGACCCAGTACTTC.

V is TRBV7-9 and J is TRBJ1-1, with D unresolved. From germline, CDR1 is SEHNR and CDR2 FQNEAQ (reference sequence). This CDR3 has 15 amino acids. The V end lost 5 bases, the J end lost 1 base, and 14 bases lay between the germline ends. Here the CDR3 reads CASSPLGPGNTEAFF. CDR3 in DNA: TGTGCCAGCAGCCCATTGGGTCCAGGGAACACTGAAGCTTTCTTT.

The rearrangement joins TRBV6-5 to TRBJ1-4; D unclear. Germline CDR1 MNHEY, CDR2 SVGAGI. The CDR3 length is 13 residues. Trimming left V 6 bases short and J 7 bases short, with 12 bases between. CDR3 in amino acids: CASSRGGSEKLFF. CDR3 DNA sequence: TGTGCCAGCAGCCGGGGAGGAAGTGAAAAACTGTTTTTT.

The V and J genes are TRBV6-5 and TRBJ1-2; 7 nucleotides align to TRBD1. V was clipped by 6 bases and J by 1 base; unmatched bases: 5. Germline CDR1 and CDR2: MNHEY and SVGAGI. This CDR3 is built from 14 residues. CDR3 coding DNA: TGTGCCAGCAGCCGGGACAGTCGTAACTATGGCTACACCTTC. Its translation is CASSRDSRNYGYTF.

Remarks on this clone: Distinct nucleotide sequences in the sample also encode this CDR3. The chain carries TRBV7-3 and TRBJ1-1, with D maybe TRBD1 (6 bases). The CDR3 is 13 amino acids. CDR1 and CDR2 from the germline V gene are SGHTA and FQGTGA. The V gene lost 0 bases and the J gene lost 4 bases, with 6 bases spanning the gap. In DNA, the CDR3 is TGTGCCAGCAGCTTAACAGGGGGCACTGAAGCTTTCTTT. Translating gives CASSLTGGTEAFF.

The CDR3 nucleotides read TGCAGCGTTGGCTCCTTTTCAGGATCTGAAGCTTTCTTT. Its protein product is CSVGSFSGSEAFF. The chain is built from TRBV29-1 and TRBJ1-1; D is unclear. V lost 4 bases to trimming and J lost 6 bases, with 15 bases between them. Germline V gene data show CDR1 as SQVTM and CDR2 as ANQGSEA. The CDR3 loop spans 13 amino acids.

The chain recombines TRBV10-3 with TRBJ2-6; 8 bases are shared with TRBD1. V was clipped by 4 bases and J by 0 bases; unmatched bases: 11. This CDR3 is built from 19 residues. CDR1 ENHRY and CDR2 SYGVKD come from the germline V gene. The CDR3 DNA reads TGTGCCATCAGTGGGGTCCCGGACAGGGTTAACTCTGGGGCCAACGTCCTGACTTTC. Its protein product is CAISGVPDRVNSGANVLTF.

The chain uses TRBV28 and TRBJ1-2; D gene unclear. Germline CDR1 MDHEN, CDR2 SYDVKM. The CDR3 extends over 13 amino acids. With 4 bases removed from V and 4 bases from J, the gap between germline ends came to 10 bases. In DNA form, the CDR3 reads TGTGCCAGCAGTTCCCGGTTAGTCTATGGCTACACCTTC. Its translation: CASSSRLVYGYTF.

The J gene is TRBJ1-6, the V gene TRBV28; tentative D call: TRBD1 (6 bases). The V and J ends lost 5 bases and 8 bases respectively, with 19 bases between them. This CDR3 contains 16 residues. The V gene's germline CDR1 is MDHEN and CDR2 SYDVKM. CDR3 residues: CASSRIQGEADSPLHF. CDR3 DNA sequence: TGTGCCAGCAGTCGTATACAGGGTGAGGCGGATTCACCCCTCCACTTT.

The rearrangement joins TRBV7-8 to TRBJ1-1; the D is unclear. With 3 bases removed from V and 5 bases from J, the gap between germline ends came to 13 bases. CDR1 and CDR2 from the germline V gene are SGHVS and FQNEAQ. The CDR3 has 14 residues. The DNA for the CDR3 is TGTGCCAGCAGCTTTAGAGCTGGAGGGACTGAAGCTTTCTTT. It codes for CASSFRAGGTEAFF.

This clone was detected once. As DNA, the CDR3 is TGTGCCAGCAGCTTGAATCCCCGACAGGGGGGCCATGGCTACACCTTC. This translates into CASSLNPRQGGHGYTF. The chain has TRBV5-4 and TRBJ1-2, with 9 positions matching TRBD1. Per germline, CDR1 SGHNT and CDR2 YYREEE (reference sequence). V gave up 1 base and J gave up 6 bases; unmatched junction bases: 10. The CDR3 loop spans 16 amino acids.